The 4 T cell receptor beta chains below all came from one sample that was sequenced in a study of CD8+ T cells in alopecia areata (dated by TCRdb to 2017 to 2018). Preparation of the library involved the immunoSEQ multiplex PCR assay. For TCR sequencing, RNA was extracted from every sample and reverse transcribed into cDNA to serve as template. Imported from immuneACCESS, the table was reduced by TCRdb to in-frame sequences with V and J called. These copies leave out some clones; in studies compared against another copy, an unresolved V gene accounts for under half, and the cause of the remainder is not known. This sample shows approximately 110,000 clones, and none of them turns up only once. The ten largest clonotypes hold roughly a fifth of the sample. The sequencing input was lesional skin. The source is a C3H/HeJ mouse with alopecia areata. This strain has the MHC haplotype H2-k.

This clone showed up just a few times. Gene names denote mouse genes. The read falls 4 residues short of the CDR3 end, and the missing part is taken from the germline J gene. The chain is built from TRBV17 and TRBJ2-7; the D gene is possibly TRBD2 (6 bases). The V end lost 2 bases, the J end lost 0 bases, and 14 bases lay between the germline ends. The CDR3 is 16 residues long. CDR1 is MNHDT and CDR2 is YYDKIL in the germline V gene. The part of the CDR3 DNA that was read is TGTGCTAGCAGTAGATACCCCCTGGGGAGCTCCTAT. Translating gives CASSRYPLGSSY. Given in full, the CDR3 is CASSRYPLGSSYEQYF.

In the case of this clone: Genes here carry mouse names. The CDR3 loop is CASSDASGQGNSDYTF. CDR3 DNA, as far as it was read: TGTGCCAGCAGTGATGCTTCGGGACAGGGTAACTCC. J is TRBJ1-2 and V is TRBV13-1, with 9 bases matching TRBD1. The read terminates 4 residues ahead of where the CDR3 ends, so the germline J gene completes it. This CDR3 is built from 16 residues. Germline values: CDR1 NSHNY, CDR2 SYGAGN. The V and J ends lost 0 bases and 2 bases, in that order; junction bases with no gene match: 5.

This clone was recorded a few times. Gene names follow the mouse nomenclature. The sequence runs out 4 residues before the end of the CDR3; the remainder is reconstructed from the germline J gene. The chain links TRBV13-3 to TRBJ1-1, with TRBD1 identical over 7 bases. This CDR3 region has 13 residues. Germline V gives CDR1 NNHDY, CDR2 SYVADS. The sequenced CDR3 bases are TGTGCCAGCAGTGGCACAGGGGTTACA. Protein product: CASSGTGVT. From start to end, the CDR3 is CASSGTGVTEVFF.

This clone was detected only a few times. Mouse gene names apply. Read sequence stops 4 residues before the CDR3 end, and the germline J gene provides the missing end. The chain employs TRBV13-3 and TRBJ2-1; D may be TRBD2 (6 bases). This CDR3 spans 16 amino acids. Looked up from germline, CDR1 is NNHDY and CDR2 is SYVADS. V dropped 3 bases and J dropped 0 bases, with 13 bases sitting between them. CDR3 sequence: CASSARGENNYAEQFF. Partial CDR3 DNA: TGTGCCAGCAGTGCCCGGGGGGAGAATAACTATGCT.